The 25 T cell receptor beta chains below were found in one sample sequenced in a study of cytomegalovirus exposure and HLA in healthy donors. Vbeta (60) and Jbeta (13) primers were used in the PCR. Sequenced by immunoSEQ multiplex PCR; TCRdb stores in-frame clones only, minus some. The sample includes roughly 150,000 clones, about three quarters of them seen just once. Sequencing input: PBMCs. Receptor source: a male donor in good health and CMV-seronegative.

This clone has more than one count but fewer than ten. DNA of the CDR3: TGTGCCAGCAGTTTGGGACTATTGAACACTGAAGCTTTCTTT. This gives the protein CASSLGLLNTEAFF. V is TRBV27 and J is TRBJ1-1; D is perhaps TRBD1 (5 bases). Trimming cost V 3 bases and J 0 bases, with 8 bases left between them. Germline V gives CDR1 MNHEY, CDR2 SMNVEV (reference sequence). The CDR3 extends over 14 amino acids.

Comment on this clone: An end of the junction does not agree with germline; a read error may underlie this. The chain joins TRBV7-7 to TRBJ2-7, with no clear D. The CDR3 extends over 14 amino acids. Germline CDR1 and CDR2: SSHAT and FNYEAQ (reference sequence). CDR3 nucleotides: TGTGCTAGCAGCTTAAACCCCCAGGTGTACGAGCAGTACTTC. Translating it yields CASSLNPQVYEQYF.

The V and J genes are TRBV4-2 and TRBJ1-1, with TRBD1 as a possible D gene (6 bases). Germline assignment: CDR1 LGHNA and CDR2 YNFKEQ. There are 14 residues in the CDR3. The V and J ends lost 4 bases and 5 bases respectively, with 14 bases between them. CDR3: CASSPMDSGTEAFF. In nucleotides, the CDR3 is TGTGCCAGCAGCCCTATGGACAGTGGTACTGAAGCTTTCTTT.

The J gene is TRBJ1-4, the V gene TRBV2, with unresolved D. The V gene lost 5 bases and the J gene lost 4 bases, with 11 bases spanning the gap. The V gene's germline CDR1 is SNHLY and CDR2 FYNNEI. This CDR3 comprises 14 residues. CDR3 region: CASSYGRGNEKLFF. In DNA, the CDR3 is TGTGCCAGCAGTTACGGACGGGGTAATGAAAAACTGTTTTTT.

The chain links TRBV14 to TRBJ2-5; possibly TRBD2 for D (6 bases). The CDR3 has 15 amino acids. Trimming shortened V by 6 bases and J by 6 bases, and 20 bases separated the two germline ends. Germline-derived CDR1 and CDR2 are SGHDN and FVKESK. The CDR3 DNA is TGTGCCAGCAGGTGCTTAGGGACTCCTGCTAAGACCCAGTACTTC. This codes for CASRCLGTPAKTQYF.

The rearrangement uses TRBV19 and TRBJ1-2, with D maybe TRBD1 (5 bases). The CDR3 has 12 amino acids. Germline CDR1 LNHDA, CDR2 SQIVND (reference sequence). V was shortened by 7 bases and J by 7 bases, with 13 bases between the two germline ends. The CDR3 reads CASIAREGGYTF. DNA of the CDR3: TGTGCCAGTATTGCCAGGGAAGGTGGCTACACCTTC.

The rearrangement links TRBV10-3 to TRBJ2-3, with 7 bases aligning to TRBD1. CDR1 and CDR2 (germline): ENHRY, SYGVKD. The CDR3 spans 12 residues. Trimming took 6 bases from V and 6 from J; bases not matched to a gene: 3. Here the CDR3 reads CAISQGVDTQYF. CDR3 DNA sequence: TGTGCCATCAGCCAGGGGGTTGATACGCAGTATTTT.

The chain combines TRBV7-8 with TRBJ2-1; 11 bases line up with TRBD2. The germline gives CDR1 SGHVS, CDR2 FQNEAQ. The trim removed 5 bases at V and 4 bases at J, leaving 7 bases unmatched. The CDR3 spans 16 residues. CDR3 coding DNA: TGTGCCAGCAGCCCACAAACTAGCGGGAGTTACAATGAGCAGTTCTTC. Amino acids: CASSPQTSGSYNEQFF.

J is TRBJ1-2 and V is TRBV18; 7 positions agree with TRBD1. The CDR3 has 17 residues. The junction had 13 bases not matched to a gene; V was cut back by 3 bases and J by 3 bases. CDR1 and CDR2 (germline): KGHSH, LQKENI. The CDR3: CASSPRDSGPRYYGYTF. In DNA form, the CDR3 reads TGTGCCAGCTCACCCCGGGACAGTGGCCCCCGTTACTATGGCTACACCTTC.

Concerning this clone itself: A junction boundary mismatches the germline segment, possibly from a read error. The chain uses TRBV19 and TRBJ1-2, with D perhaps matching TRBD1 (5 bases). Germline V gene sequence: CDR1 LNHDA, CDR2 SQIVND (reference sequence). This CDR3 is built from 13 residues. The DNA for the CDR3 is TGTGCCAGTAGGCGGGGCGGTAACTGTGGCTACACCTTC. It codes for CASRRGGNCGYTF.

A single count supports this clone. J is TRBJ2-5 and V is TRBV2; TRBD2 matches 13 bases. CDR3 length: 20 amino acids. CDR1 and CDR2 (germline): SNHLY, FYNNEI. V trimming: 1 base; J trimming: 5 bases; junction bases outside the gene matches: 16. The CDR3 here is CASSEDPPMTSGGSTETQYF. CDR3 DNA sequence: TGTGCCAGCAGTGAAGACCCCCCTATGACTAGCGGGGGGTCGACGGAGACCCAGTACTTC.

As DNA, the CDR3 is TGTGCCAGCTCAGGGGGCGCTACCTACGAGCAGTACTTC. It codes for CASSGGATYEQYF. The genes are TRBV7-8 and TRBJ2-7, with 8 bases lining up with TRBD1. The CDR3 is made up of 13 amino acids. Germline assignment: CDR1 SGHVS and CDR2 FQNEAQ. The V and J ends lost 8 bases and 2 bases, in that order; junction bases with no gene match: 5.

The V and J genes are TRBV5-1 and TRBJ2-7; TRBD1 might be the D (6 bases). The V and J ends lost 1 base and 9 bases respectively, with 17 bases between them. CDR1 is SGHRS and CDR2 is YFSETQ in the germline V gene. The CDR3 has 14 amino acids. CDR3 nucleotides: TGCGCCAGCAGCTTGCAGGGGCCCGGTCGTGGGCAGTACTTC. It is translated as CASSLQGPGRGQYF.

The chain couples TRBV6-5 to TRBJ2-1; 7 nucleotides match TRBD1. The CDR3 runs 16 residues. V lost 4 bases to trimming and J lost 1 base; unmatched junction nucleotides: 7. The germline V gene has CDR1 MNHEY and CDR2 SVGAGI. As DNA, the CDR3 is TGTGCCAGCAGTTCCCCTCAGGGGGTTTCCTACAATGAGCAGTTCTTC. Translated, it gives CASSSPQGVSYNEQFF.

This chain links TRBV5-1 with TRBJ1-1; D is ambiguous. Germline V gene data show CDR1 as SGHRS and CDR2 as YFSETQ. The CDR3 is 14 residues long. V lost 2 bases and J 1 base, leaving 9 bases between the germline ends. As DNA, the CDR3 is TGCGCCAGCAGCTTCCACAGCGGGAACACTGAAGCTTTCTTT. Its protein is CASSFHSGNTEAFF. The full variable domain, completed using reference TRBV5-1 and TRBJ1-1, is KAGVTQTPRYLIKTRGQQVTLSCSPISGHRSVSWYQQTPGQGLQFLFEYFSETQRNKGNFPGRFSGRQFSNSRSEMNVSTLELGDSALYLCASSFHSGNTEAFFGQGTRLTVV.

In this sample, this clone turned up a few times. The genes are TRBV19 and TRBJ2-1; D may be TRBD2 (5 bases). In germline, CDR1 is LNHDA, CDR2 SQIVND (reference sequence). The CDR3 has 14 amino acids. With 5 bases removed from V and 8 bases from J, the gap between germline ends came to 16 bases. The CDR3 DNA reads as TGTGCCAGTAGTCTACGGGGAAAAACCGATGAGCAGTTCTTC. This sequence encodes CASSLRGKTDEQFF.

The chain employs TRBV5-1 and TRBJ2-7, with 7 bases identical to TRBD2. Per the germline V gene, CDR1 is SGHRS and CDR2 is YFSETQ. V lost 2 bases to trimming and J lost 3 bases; unmatched junction nucleotides: 5. The CDR3 sequence is 14 residues long. The DNA for the CDR3 is TGCGCCAGCAGCTTCGGGACTACAAACTACGAGCAGTACTTC. Encoded protein: CASSFGTTNYEQYF.

The genes are TRBV5-1 and TRBJ2-2; a weak D match, TRBD1 (6 bases). The V and J ends lost 7 bases and 6 bases respectively, with 13 bases between them. There are 13 residues in the CDR3. Germline CDR1 is SGHRS and CDR2 is YFSETQ. The CDR3 DNA reads TGCGCCAGCGGGGCGACAGGCCCCGGGGAGCTGTTTTTT. Its translation is CASGATGPGELFF. The whole variable domain, remainder taken from reference TRBV5-1 and TRBJ2-2, is KAGVTQTPRYLIKTRGQQVTLSCSPISGHRSVSWYQQTPGQGLQFLFEYFSETQRNKGNFPGRFSGRQFSNSRSEMNVSTLELGDSALYLCASGATGPGELFFGEGSRLTVL.

The chain recombines TRBV4-3 with TRBJ2-7; possible D gene TRBD1, 6 bases. The V and J ends lost 1 base and 2 bases respectively, with 9 bases between them. Germline V CDR1 and CDR2: LGHNA, YSLEER. The CDR3 contains 14 residues. The CDR3 protein is CASSQGRTAYEQYF. CDR3 sequence (DNA): TGCGCCAGCAGCCAAGGCCGGACAGCCTACGAGCAGTACTTC.

The CDR3 DNA reads TGTGCCAGCAGCTTAGGGGGCAGGACAGGCGAGCCCCAGCATTTT. It codes for CASSLGGRTGEPQHF. This chain links TRBV7-9 with TRBJ1-5, with 7 bases fitting TRBD1. Germline V gene data show CDR1 as SEHNR and CDR2 as FQNEAQ (reference sequence). This CDR3 comprises 15 residues. J lost 8 bases, V lost 1 base, and 8 bases had no gene match.

V gene TRBV4-3 combines with J gene TRBJ2-7; 11 bases match TRBD1. The length of the CDR3 is 14 residues. Per germline, CDR1 LGHNA and CDR2 YSLEER. V lost 3 bases to trimming and J lost 6 bases; unmatched junction nucleotides: 4. CDR3 sequence: CASSQTGTGGEQYF. Here the CDR3 DNA reads TGCGCCAGCAGCCAGACAGGGACAGGGGGCGAGCAGTACTTC.

The chain combines TRBV19 with TRBJ2-7, with D unresolved. CDR1 and CDR2 from the germline V gene are LNHDA and SQIVND (reference sequence). The V end lost 5 bases, the J end lost 3 bases, and 11 bases lay between the germline ends. CDR3 length equals 13 residues. CDR3 coding DNA: TGTGCCAGTAGTGAGACGGCAGGCTACGAGCAGTACTTC. Translated: CASSETAGYEQYF.

The J gene is TRBJ2-4, the V gene TRBV7-9; D is perhaps TRBD2 (5 bases). V was shortened by 5 bases and J by 1 base, with 15 bases between the two germline ends. The CDR3 sequence is 16 residues long. Germline CDR1 reads SEHNR; CDR2 reads FQNEAQ (reference sequence). CDR3 sequence reads: CASSLLDFQAKNIQYF. CDR3 in DNA: TGTGCCAGCAGCCTACTGGACTTTCAGGCCAAAAACATTCAGTACTTC.

The chain joins TRBV2 to TRBJ1-1; D is ambiguous. Germline CDR1 is SNHLY and CDR2 is FYNNEI. This CDR3 is built from 16 residues. V was trimmed by 0 bases and J by 4 bases, leaving 15 bases between them. The chain's CDR3 is CASSEASTFSGTEAFF. CDR3 DNA sequence: TGTGCCAGCAGTGAAGCTAGTACTTTCTCGGGCACTGAAGCTTTCTTT.

The gene calls are TRBV7-3 and TRBJ2-7, with 8 positions matching TRBD2. The CDR3 has 13 residues. The germline CDR1 and CDR2 sequences are SGHTA and FQGTGA. The V gene end was trimmed by 3 bases and the J gene end by 6 bases; junction bases not matched to a gene: 4. CDR3 DNA: TGTGCCAGCAGCTTCACGGGGGGGTCCGAGCAGTACTTC. This sequence encodes CASSFTGGSEQYF.